In this sample, the clone carrying this TCR beta chain turned up a few times. V lost 5 bases and J lost 2, with 15 bases in between. The CDR3 is made up of 15 amino acids. MiXCR, run by TCRdb on the 5' RACE reads, gives a single entry per CDR3 protein. The sample holds 1.5 million to 2 million distinct CDR3 sequences, more than 30% seen once. The sample comes from a study of identical twins. The specimen was cord blood. This sequence originates from a newborn girl in good health. The V and J genes are TRBV12-3 or TRBV12-4 and TRBJ2-5, with a tentative D call TRBD1 (6 bases). The DNA for the CDR3 is TGTGCCAGCAGTCAAATACAGGGTTGGCAAGAGACCCAGTACTTC. Amino acids: CASSQIQGWQETQYF.